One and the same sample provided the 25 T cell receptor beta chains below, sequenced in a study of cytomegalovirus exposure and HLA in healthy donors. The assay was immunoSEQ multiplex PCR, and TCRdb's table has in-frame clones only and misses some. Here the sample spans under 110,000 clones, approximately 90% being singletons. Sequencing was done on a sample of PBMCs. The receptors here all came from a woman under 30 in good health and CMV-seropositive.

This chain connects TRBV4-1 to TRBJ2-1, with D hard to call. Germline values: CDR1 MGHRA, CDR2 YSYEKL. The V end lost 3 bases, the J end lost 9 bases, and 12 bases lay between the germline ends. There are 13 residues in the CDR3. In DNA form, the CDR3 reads TGCGCCAGCAGCCACAGTGGAGTGTTTGAGCAGTTCTTC. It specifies CASSHSGVFEQFF.

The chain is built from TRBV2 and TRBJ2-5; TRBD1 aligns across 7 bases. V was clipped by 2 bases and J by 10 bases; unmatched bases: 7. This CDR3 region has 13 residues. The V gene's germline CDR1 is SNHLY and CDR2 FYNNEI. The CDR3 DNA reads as TGTGCCAGCAGTGAAAGAACTACAGGGGACCAGTACTTC. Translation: CASSERTTGDQYF.

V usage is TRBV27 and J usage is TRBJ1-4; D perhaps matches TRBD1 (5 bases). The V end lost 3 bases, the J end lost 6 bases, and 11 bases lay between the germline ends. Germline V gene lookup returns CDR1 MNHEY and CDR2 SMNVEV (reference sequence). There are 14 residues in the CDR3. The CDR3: CASSFDSAYEKLFF. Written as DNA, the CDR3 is TGTGCCAGCAGTTTTGACAGCGCGTATGAAAAACTGTTTTTT.

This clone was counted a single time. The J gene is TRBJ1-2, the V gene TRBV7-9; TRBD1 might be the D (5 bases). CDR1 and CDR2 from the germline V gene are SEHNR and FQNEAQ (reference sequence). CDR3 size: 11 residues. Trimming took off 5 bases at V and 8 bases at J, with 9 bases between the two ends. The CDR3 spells CASSGGGGYTF. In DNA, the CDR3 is TGTGCCAGCAGCGGGGGGGGAGGCTACACCTTC.

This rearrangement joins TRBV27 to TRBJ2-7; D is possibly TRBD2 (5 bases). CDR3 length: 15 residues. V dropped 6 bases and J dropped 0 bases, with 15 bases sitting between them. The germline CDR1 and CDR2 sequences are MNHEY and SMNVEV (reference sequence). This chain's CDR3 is CASRAGVALSYEQYV. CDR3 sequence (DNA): TGTGCCAGCAGGGCCGGGGTCGCCCTCTCCTACGAGCAGTACGTC.

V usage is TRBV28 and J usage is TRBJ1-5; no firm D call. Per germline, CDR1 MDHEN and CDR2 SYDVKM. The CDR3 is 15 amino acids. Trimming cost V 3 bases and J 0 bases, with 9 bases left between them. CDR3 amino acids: CASSLLGGSNQPQHF. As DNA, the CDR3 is TGTGCCAGCAGTTTGTTAGGAGGTAGCAATCAGCCCCAGCATTTT.

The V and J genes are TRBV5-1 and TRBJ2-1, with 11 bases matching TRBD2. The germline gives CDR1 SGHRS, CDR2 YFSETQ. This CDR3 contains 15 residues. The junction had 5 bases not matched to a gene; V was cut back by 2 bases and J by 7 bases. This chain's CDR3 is CASSFSGGAGNEQFF. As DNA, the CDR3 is TGCGCCAGCAGCTTTAGCGGGGGGGCTGGAAATGAGCAGTTCTTC.

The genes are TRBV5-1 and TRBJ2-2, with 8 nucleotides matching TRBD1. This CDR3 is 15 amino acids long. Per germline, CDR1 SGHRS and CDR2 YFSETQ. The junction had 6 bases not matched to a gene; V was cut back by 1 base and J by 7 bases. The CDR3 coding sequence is TGCGCCAGCAGCTTGCGGCAGGGGGCGGACGGGGAGCTGTTTTTT. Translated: CASSLRQGADGELFF.

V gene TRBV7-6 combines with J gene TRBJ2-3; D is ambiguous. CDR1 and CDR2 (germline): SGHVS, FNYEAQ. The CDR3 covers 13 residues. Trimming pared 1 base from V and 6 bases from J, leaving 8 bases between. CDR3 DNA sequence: TGTGCCAGCAGCTTAGTGCACACCGATACGCAGTATTTT. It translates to CASSLVHTDTQYF.

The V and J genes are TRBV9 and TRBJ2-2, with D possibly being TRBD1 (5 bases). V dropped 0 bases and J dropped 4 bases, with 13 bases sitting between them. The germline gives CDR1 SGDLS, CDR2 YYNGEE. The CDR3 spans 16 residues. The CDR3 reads CASSVGLGPVTGELFF. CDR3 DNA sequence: TGTGCCAGCAGCGTAGGTCTGGGGCCCGTCACCGGGGAGCTGTTTTTT.

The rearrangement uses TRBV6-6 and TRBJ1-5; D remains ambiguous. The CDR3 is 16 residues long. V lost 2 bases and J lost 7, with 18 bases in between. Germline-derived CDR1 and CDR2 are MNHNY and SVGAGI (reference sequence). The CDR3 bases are TGTGCCAGCAGTTACGTCCAGACTTTGGGAGCACAGCCCCAGCATTTT. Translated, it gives CASSYVQTLGAQPQHF.

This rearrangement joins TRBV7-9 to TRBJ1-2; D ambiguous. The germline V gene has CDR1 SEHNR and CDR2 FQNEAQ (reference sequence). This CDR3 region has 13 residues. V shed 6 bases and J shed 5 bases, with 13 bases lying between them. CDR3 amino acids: CASRSPARYGYTF. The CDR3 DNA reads TGTGCCAGCAGATCCCCTGCGAGGTATGGCTACACCTTC.

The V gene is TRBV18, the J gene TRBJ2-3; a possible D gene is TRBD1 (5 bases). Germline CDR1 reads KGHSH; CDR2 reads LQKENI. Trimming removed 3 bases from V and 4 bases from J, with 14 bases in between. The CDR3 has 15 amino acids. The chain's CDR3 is CASSPEQGAADTQYF. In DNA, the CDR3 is TGTGCCAGCTCACCTGAGCAAGGGGCGGCAGATACGCAGTATTTT.

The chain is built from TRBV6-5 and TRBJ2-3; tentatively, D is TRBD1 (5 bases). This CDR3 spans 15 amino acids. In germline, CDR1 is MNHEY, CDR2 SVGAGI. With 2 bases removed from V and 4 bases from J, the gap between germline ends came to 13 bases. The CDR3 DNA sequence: TGTGCCAGCAGTTACCCAGGACAAGACCCAGATACGCAGTATTTT. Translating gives CASSYPGQDPDTQYF.

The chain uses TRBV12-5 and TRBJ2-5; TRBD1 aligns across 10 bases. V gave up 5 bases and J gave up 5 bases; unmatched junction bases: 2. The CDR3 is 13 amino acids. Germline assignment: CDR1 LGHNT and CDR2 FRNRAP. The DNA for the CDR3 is TGTGCTAGTGGTGTGGACAGGGGGGAGACCCAGTACTTC. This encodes CASGVDRGETQYF.

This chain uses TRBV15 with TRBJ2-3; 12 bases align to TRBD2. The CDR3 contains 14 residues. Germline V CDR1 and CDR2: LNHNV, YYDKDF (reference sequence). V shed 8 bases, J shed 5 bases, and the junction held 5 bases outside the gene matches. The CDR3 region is CATELAGGLDTQYF. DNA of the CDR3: TGTGCCACCGAGCTAGCGGGGGGGTTAGATACGCAGTATTTT.

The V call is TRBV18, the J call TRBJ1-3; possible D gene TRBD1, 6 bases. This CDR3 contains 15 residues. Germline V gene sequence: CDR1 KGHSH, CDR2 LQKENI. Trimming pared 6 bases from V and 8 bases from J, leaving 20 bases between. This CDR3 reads CASSPDLDRPDTIYF. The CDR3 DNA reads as TGTGCCAGCTCCCCTGACCTCGACAGGCCGGACACCATATATTTT.

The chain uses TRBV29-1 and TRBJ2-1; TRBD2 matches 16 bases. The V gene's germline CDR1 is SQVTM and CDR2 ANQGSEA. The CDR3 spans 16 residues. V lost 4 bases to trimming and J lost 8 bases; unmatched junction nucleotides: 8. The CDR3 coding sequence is TGCAGCGTTGGCGGGACTAGCGGGGGGGCCAGCTATGAGCAGTTCTTC. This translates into CSVGGTSGGASYEQFF.

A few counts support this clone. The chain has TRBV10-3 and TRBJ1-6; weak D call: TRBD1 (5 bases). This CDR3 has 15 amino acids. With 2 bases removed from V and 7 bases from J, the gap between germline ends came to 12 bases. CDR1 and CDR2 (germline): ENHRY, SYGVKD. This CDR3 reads CAISEPTDRNSPLHF. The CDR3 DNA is TGTGCCATCAGTGAGCCAACCGACAGAAATTCACCCCTCCACTTT.

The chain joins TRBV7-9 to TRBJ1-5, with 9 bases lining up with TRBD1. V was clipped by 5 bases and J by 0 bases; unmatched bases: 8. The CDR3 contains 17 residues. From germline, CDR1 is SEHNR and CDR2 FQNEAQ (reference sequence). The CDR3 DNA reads TGTGCCAGCAGCGGAACCGGGACAGGGAATAGCAATCAGCCCCAGCATTTT. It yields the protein CASSGTGTGNSNQPQHF.

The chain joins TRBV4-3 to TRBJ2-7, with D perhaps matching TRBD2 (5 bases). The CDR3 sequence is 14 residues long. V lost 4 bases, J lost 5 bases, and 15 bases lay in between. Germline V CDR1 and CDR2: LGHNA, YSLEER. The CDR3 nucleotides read TGCGCCAGCAGCCGTTGGGCGGGCGGGCACGAGCAGTACGTC. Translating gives CASSRWAGGHEQYV.

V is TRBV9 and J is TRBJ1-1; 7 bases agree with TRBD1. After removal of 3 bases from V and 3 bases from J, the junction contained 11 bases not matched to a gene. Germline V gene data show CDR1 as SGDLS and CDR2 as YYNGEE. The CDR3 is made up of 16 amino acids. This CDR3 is CASSEIWDSGDTEAFF. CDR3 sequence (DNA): TGTGCCAGCAGCGAAATTTGGGACAGTGGGGACACTGAAGCTTTCTTT.

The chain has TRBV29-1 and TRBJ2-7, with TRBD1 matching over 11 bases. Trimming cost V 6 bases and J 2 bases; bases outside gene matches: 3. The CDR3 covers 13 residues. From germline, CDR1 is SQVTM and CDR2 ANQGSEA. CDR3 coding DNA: TGCAGCGTGACGGGACAGGGGGCCTACGAGCAGTACTTC. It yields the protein CSVTGQGAYEQYF.

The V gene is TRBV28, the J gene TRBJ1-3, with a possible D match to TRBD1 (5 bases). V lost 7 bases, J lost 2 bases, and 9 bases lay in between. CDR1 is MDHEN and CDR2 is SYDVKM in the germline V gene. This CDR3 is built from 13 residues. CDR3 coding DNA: TGTGCCAGCACGTCGGGGGCTGGAAACACCATATATTTT. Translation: CASTSGAGNTIYF.

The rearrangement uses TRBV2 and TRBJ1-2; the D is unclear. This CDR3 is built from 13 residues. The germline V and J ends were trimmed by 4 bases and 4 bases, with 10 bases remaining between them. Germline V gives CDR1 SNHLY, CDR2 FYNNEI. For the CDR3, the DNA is TGTGCCAGCAGTGTAGAGGGCCTCTATGGCTACACCTTC. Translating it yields CASSVEGLYGYTF.